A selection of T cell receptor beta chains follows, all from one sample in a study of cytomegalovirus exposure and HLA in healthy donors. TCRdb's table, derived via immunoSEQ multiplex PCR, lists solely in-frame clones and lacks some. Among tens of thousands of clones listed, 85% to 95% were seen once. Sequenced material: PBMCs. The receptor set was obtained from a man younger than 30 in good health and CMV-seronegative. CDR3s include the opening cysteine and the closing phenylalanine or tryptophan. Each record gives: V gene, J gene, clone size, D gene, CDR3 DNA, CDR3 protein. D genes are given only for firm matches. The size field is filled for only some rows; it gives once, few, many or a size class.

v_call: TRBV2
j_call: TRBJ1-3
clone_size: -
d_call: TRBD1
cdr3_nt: TGTGCCAGCAGCGGGGGACAGGGGACTGGAAACACCATATATTTT
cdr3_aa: CASSGGQGTGNTIYF

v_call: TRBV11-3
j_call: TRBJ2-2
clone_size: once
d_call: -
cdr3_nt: TGTGCCAGCAGCCGCACCGGGGAGCTGTTTTTT
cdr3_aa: CASSRTGELFF

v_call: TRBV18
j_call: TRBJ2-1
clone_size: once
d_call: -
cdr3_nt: TGTGCCAGCTCACAACCCGGGACTGAACGAGGTGAGCAGTTCTTC
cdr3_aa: CASSQPGTERGEQFF

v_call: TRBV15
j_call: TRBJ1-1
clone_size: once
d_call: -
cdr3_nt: TGTGCCACCAGTCCTGGACTGAGTGCGACTGAAGCTTTCTTT
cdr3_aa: CATSPGLSATEAFF

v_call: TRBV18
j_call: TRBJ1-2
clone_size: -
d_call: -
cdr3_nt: TGTGCCAGCTCACCCCTCGACAGAGACTATGGCTACACCTTC
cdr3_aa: CASSPLDRDYGYTF

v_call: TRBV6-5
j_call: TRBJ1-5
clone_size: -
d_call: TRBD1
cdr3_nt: TGTGCCAGCAGTTATTCCACAGGGGAGCCCCAGCATTTT
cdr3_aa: CASSYSTGEPQHF

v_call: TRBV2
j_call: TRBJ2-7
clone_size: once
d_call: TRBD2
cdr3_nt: TGTGCCAGCAACAGACTAGCTTCCTACGAGCAGTACTTC
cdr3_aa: CASNRLASYEQYF

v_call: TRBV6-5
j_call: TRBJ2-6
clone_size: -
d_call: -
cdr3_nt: TGTGCCAGCAGTTCCAGGGTTGACGGGGCCAACGTCCTGACTTTC
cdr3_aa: CASSSRVDGANVLTF

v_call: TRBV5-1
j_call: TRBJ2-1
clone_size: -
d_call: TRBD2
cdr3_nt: TGCGCCAGCAGCGAAGGGACTAGCAGGTACAATGAGCAGTTCTTC
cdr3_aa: CASSEGTSRYNEQFF

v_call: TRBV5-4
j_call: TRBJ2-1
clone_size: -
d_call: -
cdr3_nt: TGTGCCAGCAGCGGGGAGGGGGGACTCTCCTACAATGAGCAGTTCTTC
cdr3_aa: CASSGEGGLSYNEQFF

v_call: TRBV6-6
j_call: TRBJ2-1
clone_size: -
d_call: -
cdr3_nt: TGTGCCAGCAGTTACTTTACGTCCTTCGGGGACAATGAGCAGTTCTTC
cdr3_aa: CASSYFTSFGDNEQFF

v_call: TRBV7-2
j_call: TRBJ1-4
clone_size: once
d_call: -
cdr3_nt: TGTGCCAGCAGCGCACAGGGACGGCCCAATGAAAAACTGTTTTTT
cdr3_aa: CASSAQGRPNEKLFF

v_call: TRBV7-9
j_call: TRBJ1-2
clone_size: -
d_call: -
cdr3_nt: TGTGCCAGCAGCGTCGGACAGAGGGGTGGCTACACCTTC
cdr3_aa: CASSVGQRGGYTF

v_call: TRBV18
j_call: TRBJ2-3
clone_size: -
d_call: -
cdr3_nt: TGTGCCAGCTCACCCCGGGCAGATACGCAGTATTTT
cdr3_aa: CASSPRADTQYF

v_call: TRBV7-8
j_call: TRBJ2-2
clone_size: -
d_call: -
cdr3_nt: TGTGCCAGCAGCCTTAGGGGTGGACGGTCGAACACCGGGGAGCTGTTTTTT
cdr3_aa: CASSLRGGRSNTGELFF

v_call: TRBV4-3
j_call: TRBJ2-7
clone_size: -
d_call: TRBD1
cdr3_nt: TGCGCCAGCAGCCCGACAGGGATGGGGACCTACGAGCAGTACTTC
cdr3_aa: CASSPTGMGTYEQYF

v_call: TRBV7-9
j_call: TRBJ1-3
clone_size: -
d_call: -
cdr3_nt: TGTGCCAGCAGCTTAGGGAGGGTCCCGGGAAACACCATATATTTT
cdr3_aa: CASSLGRVPGNTIYF

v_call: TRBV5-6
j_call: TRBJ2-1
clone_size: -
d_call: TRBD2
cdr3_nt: TGTGCCAGCAGCTGGGCACTAGCGGGAGCATTGGCTGAGCAGTTCTTC
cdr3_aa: CASSWALAGALAEQFF

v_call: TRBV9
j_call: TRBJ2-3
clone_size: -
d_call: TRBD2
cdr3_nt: TGTGCCAGCAGCGTAGGAGCGGGAGGCTCAGATACGCAGTATTTT
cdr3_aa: CASSVGAGGSDTQYF

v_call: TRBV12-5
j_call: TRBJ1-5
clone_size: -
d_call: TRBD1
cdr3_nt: TGTGCTAGTGCCTTCGCAATTGGACAGGGGCGACAGCCCCAGCATTTT
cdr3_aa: CASAFAIGQGRQPQHF

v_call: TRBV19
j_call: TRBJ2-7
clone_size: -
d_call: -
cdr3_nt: TGTGCCAGTAAAGGTATGGGGAGACACTACGAGCAGTACTTC
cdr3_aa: CASKGMGRHYEQYF

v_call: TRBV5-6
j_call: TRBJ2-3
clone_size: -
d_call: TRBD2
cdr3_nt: TGTGCCAGCAGCTTTGGACTAGCGGGAGCAGATACGCAGTATTTT
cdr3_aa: CASSFGLAGADTQYF

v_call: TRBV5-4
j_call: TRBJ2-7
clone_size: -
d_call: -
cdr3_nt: TGTGCCAGCAGCTACGGGGACTCCCTTTACGAGCAGTACTTC
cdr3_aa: CASSYGDSLYEQYF

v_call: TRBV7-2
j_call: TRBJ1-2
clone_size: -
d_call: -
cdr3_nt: TGTGCCAGCAGCTTAGGGCGGGAGGGTGGCTACACCTTC
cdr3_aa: CASSLGREGGYTF

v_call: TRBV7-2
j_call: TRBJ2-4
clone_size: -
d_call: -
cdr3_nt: TGTGCCAGCAGCTCCCACTTTGTTCAGGGGAGGGCCGCCAAAAACATTCAGTACTTC
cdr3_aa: CASSSHFVQGRAAKNIQYF

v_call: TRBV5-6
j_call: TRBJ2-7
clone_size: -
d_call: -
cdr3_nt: TGTGCCAGCAGCTACGCCGGGACTGGTTCCTACGAGCAGTACTTC
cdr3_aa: CASSYAGTGSYEQYF

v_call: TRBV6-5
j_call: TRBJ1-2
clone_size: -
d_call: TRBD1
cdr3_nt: TGTGCCAGCAGTTACCGGGACAGGGGCTATGGCTACACCTTC
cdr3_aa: CASSYRDRGYGYTF

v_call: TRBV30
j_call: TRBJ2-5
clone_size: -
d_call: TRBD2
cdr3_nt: TGTGCCTGGGTTTCTAGCGGGGCATCCCCGGGGACCCAGTACTTC
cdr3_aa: CAWVSSGASPGTQYF

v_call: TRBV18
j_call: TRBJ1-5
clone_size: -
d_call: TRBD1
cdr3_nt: TGTGCCAGCTCGGTCGGACAGGGTCAGAGCAATCAGCCCCAGCATTTT
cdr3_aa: CASSVGQGQSNQPQHF

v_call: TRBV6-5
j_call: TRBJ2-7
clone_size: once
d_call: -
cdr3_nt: TGTGCCAGCAGTACCCCCCTTAGCGGCTCCTACGAGCAGTACTTC
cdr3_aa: CASSTPLSGSYEQYF

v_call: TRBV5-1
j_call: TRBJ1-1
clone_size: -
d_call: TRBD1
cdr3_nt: TGCGCCAGCAGCTTGGAACAGGGGTTGGTGAACACTGAAGCTTTCTTT
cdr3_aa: CASSLEQGLVNTEAFF

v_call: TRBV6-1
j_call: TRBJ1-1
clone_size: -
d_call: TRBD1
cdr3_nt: TGTGCCAGCAGTGTATCAGGGGGCACTGAAGCTTTCTTT
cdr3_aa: CASSVSGGTEAFF

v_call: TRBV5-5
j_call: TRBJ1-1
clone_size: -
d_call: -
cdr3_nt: TGTGCCAGCAGCCTGGGGGGGACACGGACTGAAGCTTTCTTT
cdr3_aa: CASSLGGTRTEAFF

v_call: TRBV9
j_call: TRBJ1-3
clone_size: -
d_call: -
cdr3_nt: TGTGCCAGCAGCGTAGAACCCTCGCACCGCAGCTCTGGAAACACCATATATTTT
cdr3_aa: CASSVEPSHRSSGNTIYF

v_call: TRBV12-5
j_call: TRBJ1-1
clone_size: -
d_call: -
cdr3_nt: TGTGCTAGTGCTACGTATACTGAAGCTTTCTTT
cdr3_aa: CASATYTEAFF

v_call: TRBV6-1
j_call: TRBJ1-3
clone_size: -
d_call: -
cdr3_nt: TGTGCCAGCAGTGAATTTTTTAGCTCCATATATTTT
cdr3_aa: CASSEFFSSIYF

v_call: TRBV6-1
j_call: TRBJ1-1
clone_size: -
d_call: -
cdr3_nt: TGTGCCAGCAGTGAGGGGGGTTGGGGCCCTGAAGCTTTCTTT
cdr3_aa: CASSEGGWGPEAFF

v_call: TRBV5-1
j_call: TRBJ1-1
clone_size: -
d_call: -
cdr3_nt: TGCGCCAGCAGCTTTCGTGGGTGGAGGCGCGTCGCTTTCTTT
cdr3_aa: CASSFRGWRRVAFF

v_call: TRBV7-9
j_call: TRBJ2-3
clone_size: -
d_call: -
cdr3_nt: TGTGCCAGCAGCCCACCAGGGTTGAGCACAGATACGCAGTATTTT
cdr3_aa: CASSPPGLSTDTQYF

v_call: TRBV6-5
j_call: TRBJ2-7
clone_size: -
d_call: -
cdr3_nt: TGTGCCAGCAGTTACTCGGGAGGAGAGCAGTACTTC
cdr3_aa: CASSYSGGEQYF

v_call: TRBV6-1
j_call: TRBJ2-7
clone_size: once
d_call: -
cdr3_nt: TGTGCCAGCAGCCGAACGGGTTCCTACGAGCAGTACTTC
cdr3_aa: CASSRTGSYEQYF

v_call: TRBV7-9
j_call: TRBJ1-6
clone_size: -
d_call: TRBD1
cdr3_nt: TGTGCCAGCAGCCCCGGGACAGTTCCTAACTCCTATAATTCACCCCTCCACTTT
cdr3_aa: CASSPGTVPNSYNSPLHF

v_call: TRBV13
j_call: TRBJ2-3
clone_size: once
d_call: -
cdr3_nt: TGTGCCAGCAGCTCCTCCAATCGGTATACGCAGTATTTT
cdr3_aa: CASSSSNRYTQYF

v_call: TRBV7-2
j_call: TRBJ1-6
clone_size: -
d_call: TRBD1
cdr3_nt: TGTGCCAGCTCGACAACGGGACAGGGAAAAAATTCACCCCTCCACTTT
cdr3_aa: CASSTTGQGKNSPLHF

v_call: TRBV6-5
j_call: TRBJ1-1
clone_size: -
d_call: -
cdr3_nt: TGTGCCAGCAGTTACAAGAGCGTGAACACTGAAGCTTTCTTT
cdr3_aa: CASSYKSVNTEAFF

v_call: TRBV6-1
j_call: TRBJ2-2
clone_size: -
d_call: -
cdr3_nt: TGTGCCAGCCCAGGCGTTTCGAACACCGGGGAGCTGTTTTTT
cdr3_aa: CASPGVSNTGELFF

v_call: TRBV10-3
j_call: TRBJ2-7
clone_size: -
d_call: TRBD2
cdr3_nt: TGTGCCATCAGTGATGAGGGGACTAGCGGGAGCTACGAGCAGTACTTC
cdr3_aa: CAISDEGTSGSYEQYF

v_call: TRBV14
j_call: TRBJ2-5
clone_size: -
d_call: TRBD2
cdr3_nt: TGTGCCAGCAGCCAAGGGACTAGATTTGGGACCCAGTACTTC
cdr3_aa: CASSQGTRFGTQYF

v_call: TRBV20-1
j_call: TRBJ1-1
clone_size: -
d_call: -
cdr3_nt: TGCAGCTCAGACAGGAACACTGAAGCTTTCTTT
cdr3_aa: CSSDRNTEAFF

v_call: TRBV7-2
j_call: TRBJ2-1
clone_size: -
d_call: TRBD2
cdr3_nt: TGTGCCAGCAGGAGGACTAGCGGATACAATGAGCAGTTCTTC
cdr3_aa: CASRRTSGYNEQFF

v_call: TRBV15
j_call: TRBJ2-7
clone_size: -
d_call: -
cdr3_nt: TGTGCCACCAGCAGAGCTATCGGGAAAGGCTACGAGCAGTACTTC
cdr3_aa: CATSRAIGKGYEQYF

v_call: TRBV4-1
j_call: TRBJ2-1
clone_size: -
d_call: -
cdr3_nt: TGCGCCAGCAGCCACCCCGGGTGGAATGAGCAGTTCTTC
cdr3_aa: CASSHPGWNEQFF

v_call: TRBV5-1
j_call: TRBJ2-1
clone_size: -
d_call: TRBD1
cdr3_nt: TGCGCCAGCAGTTTAACGGGACAGGTCTACAATGAGCAGTTCTTC
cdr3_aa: CASSLTGQVYNEQFF

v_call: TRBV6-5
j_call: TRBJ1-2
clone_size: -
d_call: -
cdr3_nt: TGTGCCAGCAGTTACATCCCGGGGACTTCAGAGGGCTACACCTTC
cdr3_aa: CASSYIPGTSEGYTF

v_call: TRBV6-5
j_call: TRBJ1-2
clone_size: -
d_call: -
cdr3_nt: TGTGCCAGCAGTTACTCGACTAACGGCGACTATGGCTACACCTTC
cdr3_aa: CASSYSTNGDYGYTF

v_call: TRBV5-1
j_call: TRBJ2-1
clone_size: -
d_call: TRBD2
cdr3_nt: TGCGCCAGCAGCTTGAGCCCCCTAGCGGGGGGGTACAGCTCCTACAATGAGCAGTTCTTC
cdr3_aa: CASSLSPLAGGYSSYNEQFF

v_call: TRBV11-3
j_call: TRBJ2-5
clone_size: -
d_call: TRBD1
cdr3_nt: TGTGCCAGCAGCTTAGACGACAGGGGGCCTGAGACCCAGTACTTC
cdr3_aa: CASSLDDRGPETQYF

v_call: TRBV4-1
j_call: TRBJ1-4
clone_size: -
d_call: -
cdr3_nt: TGCGCCAGCAGCCAAGTTCCCTGGCTCCGGGGTGAAAAACTGTTTTTT
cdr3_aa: CASSQVPWLRGEKLFF

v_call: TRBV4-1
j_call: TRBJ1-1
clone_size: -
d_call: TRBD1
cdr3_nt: TGCGCCAGCAGTCCCACCGGGACAGGGTTCGCTGAAGCTTTCTTT
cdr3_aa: CASSPTGTGFAEAFF